This TCR beta chain originates from a study of control samples from healthy donors and cancer patients. The V gene lost 5 bases and the J gene lost 13 bases, with 14 bases spanning the gap. The CDR3 is 11 amino acids. CDR1 and CDR2 from the germline V gene are MNHEY and SVGAGI. The table came from immunoSEQ multiplex PCR; TCRdb's copy has only in-frame clones and leaves some out. The sample has approximately 100,000 clones, around 89% seen once; the top ten hold about 18%. The chain recombines TRBV6-5 with TRBJ1-2; tentatively, D is TRBD1 (6 bases). Sequenced input: PBMCs. The sequence was collected from a man aged 55 to 70 with lung cancer. The CDR3 sequence is CASSPVQGFTF. Here the CDR3 DNA reads TGTGCCAGCAGTCCTGTACAGGGTTTCACCTTC.